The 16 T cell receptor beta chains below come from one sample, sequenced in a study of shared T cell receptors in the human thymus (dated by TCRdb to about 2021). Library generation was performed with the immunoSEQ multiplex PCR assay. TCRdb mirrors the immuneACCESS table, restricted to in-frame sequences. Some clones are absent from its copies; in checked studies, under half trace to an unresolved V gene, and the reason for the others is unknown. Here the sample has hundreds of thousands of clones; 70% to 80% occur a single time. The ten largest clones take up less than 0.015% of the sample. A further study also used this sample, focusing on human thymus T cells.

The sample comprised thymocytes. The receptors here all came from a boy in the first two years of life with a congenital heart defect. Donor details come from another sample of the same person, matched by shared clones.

The CDR3 is CASSYPGCTDTQYF. CDR3 DNA: TGTGCCAGCAGTTACCCGGGGTGCACAGATACGCAGTATTTT. This chain links TRBV6-6 with TRBJ2-3; D is perhaps TRBD2 (5 bases). CDR1 is MNHNY and CDR2 is SVGAGI in the germline V gene (reference sequence). The CDR3 has 14 amino acids. Trimming took 2 bases from V and 1 from J, leaving 7 bases between them.

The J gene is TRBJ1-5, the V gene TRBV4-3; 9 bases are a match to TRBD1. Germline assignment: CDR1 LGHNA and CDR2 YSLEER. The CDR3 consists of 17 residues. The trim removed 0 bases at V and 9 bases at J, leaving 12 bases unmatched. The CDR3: CASSQDITGTGFRPQHF. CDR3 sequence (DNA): TGCGCCAGCAGCCAAGATATAACCGGGACAGGGTTTCGGCCCCAGCATTTT.

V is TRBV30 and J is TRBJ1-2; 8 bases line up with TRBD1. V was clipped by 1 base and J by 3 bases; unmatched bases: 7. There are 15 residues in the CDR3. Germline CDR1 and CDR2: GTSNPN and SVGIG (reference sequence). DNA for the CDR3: TGTGCCTGGAGTGCCAAGACAGGGGACGACTATGGCTACACCTTC. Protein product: CAWSAKTGDDYGYTF.

The CDR3 protein is CACPNEGGRNIQYF. In nucleotides, the CDR3 is TGTGCCTGCCCGAACGAGGGCGGGAGGAACATTCAGTACTTC. The chain employs TRBV30 and TRBJ2-4, with 8 bases lining up with TRBD2. The CDR3 sequence is 14 residues long. Germline CDR1 is GTSNPN and CDR2 is SVGIG (reference sequence). V dropped 6 bases and J dropped 7; count of bases not matched to a gene: 11.

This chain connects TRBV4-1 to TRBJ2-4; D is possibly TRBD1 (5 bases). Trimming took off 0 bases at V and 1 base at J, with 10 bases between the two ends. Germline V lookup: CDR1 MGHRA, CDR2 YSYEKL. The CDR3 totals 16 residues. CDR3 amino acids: CASSQDPRVAKNIQYF. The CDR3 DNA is TGCGCCAGCAGCCAAGATCCCAGGGTGGCCAAAAACATTCAGTACTTC.

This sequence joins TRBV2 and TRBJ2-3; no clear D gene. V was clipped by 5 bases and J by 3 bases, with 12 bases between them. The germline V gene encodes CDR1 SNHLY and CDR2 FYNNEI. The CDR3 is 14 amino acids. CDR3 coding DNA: TGTGCCAGCAGTACGGAGCTAGGTACAGATACGCAGTATTTT. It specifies CASSTELGTDTQYF.

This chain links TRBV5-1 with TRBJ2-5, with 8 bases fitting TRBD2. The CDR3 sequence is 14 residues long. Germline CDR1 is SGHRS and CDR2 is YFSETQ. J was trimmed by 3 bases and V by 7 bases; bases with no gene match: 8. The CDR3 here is CASGGSSGKETQYF. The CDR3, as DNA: TGCGCCAGCGGGGGAAGTAGCGGGAAAGAGACCCAGTACTTC.

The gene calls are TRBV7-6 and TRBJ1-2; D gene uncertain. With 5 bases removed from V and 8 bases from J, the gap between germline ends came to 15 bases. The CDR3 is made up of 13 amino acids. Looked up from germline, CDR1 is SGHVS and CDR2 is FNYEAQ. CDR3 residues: CASSLFPKRGYTF. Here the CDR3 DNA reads TGTGCCAGCAGCCTTTTTCCTAAACGGGGCTACACCTTC.

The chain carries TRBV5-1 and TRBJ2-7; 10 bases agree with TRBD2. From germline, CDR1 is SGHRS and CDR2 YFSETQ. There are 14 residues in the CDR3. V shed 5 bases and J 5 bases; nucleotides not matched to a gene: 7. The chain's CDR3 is CASRLAGDGHEQYF. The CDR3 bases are TGCGCCAGCAGGCTAGCGGGAGACGGCCACGAGCAGTACTTC.

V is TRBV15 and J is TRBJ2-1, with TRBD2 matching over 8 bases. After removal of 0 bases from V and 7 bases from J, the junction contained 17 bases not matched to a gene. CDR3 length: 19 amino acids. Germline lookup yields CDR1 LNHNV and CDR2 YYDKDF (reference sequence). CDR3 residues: CATSRDRREGRGRGNEQFF. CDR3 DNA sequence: TGTGCCACCAGCAGAGATAGACGGGAGGGCCGAGGGAGGGGGAATGAGCAGTTCTTC.

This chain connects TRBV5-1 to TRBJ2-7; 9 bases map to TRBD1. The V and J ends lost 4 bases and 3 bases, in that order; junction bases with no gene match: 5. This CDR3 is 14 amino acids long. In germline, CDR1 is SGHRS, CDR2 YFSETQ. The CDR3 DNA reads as TGCGCCAGCAGCCCCCGACAGGGGGTCTACGAGCAGTACTTC. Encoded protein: CASSPRQGVYEQYF.

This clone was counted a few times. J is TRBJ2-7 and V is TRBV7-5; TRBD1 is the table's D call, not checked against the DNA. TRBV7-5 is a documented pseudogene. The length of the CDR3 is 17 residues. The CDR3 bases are TGTGTCAGAAGCCCCCAGACGGCACAGGGGGCAAACTACGAGCAGTACTTC. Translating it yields CVRSPQTAQGANYEQYF.

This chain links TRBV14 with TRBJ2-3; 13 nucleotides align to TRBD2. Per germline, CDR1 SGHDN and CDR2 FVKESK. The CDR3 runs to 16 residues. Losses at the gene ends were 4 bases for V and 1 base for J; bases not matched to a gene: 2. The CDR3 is CASSPGTSGGTDTQYF. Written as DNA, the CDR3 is TGTGCCAGCAGCCCCGGGACTAGCGGGGGCACAGATACGCAGTATTTT.

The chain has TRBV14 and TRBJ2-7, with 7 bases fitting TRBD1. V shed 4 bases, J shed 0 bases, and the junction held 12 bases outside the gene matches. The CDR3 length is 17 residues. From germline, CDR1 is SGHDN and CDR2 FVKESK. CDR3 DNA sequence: TGTGCCAGCAGCCCCTACCCCACGGACAGGAGCTCCTACGAGCAGTACTTC. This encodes CASSPYPTDRSSYEQYF.

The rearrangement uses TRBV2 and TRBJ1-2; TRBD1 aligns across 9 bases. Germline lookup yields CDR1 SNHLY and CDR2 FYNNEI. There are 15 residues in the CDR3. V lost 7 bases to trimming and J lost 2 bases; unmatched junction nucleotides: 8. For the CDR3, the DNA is TGTGCCAGCACCCCACAACAGGGGGCAAACTATGGCTACACCTTC. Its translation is CASTPQQGANYGYTF.

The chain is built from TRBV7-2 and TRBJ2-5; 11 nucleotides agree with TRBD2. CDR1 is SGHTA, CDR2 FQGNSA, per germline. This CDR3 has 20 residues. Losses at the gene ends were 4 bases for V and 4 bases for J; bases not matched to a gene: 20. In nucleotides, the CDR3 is TGTGCCAGCAGCTCAGCCCAGGGGGGGGTTAGCGGGAGGGAGAGAGAGACCCAGTACTTC. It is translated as CASSSAQGGVSGRERETQYF.